A single T cell receptor beta chain is shown here with its context. Its recognized antigen is unknown. It has no much larger one-base neighbor in the sample; base qualities were not kept. TCRbeta CDR3 regions were amplified from genomic DNA by means of the immunoSEQ Assay, a bias-controlled multiplex PCR. Per the authors' processing: The number of nucleated cells in each sample was estimated from the amplification of reference gene primers within the assay. To quantify the absolute abundance of each unique TCRbeta CDR3 rearrangement, sequence reads were collapsed and filtered. For each sample, productive Simpson clonality was calculated as the square root of Simpson's diversity index across productive rearrangements. In its TCRdb copy, this immuneACCESS table keeps in-frame sequences only and misses some clones. Where compared with another copy, unresolved V genes explain less than half of these, and the others have no known cause. V, J and clone size reflect that table, while D and trimming were determined from the DNA. This sample gives around 270,000 clones in total; approximately 90% of them show up just once. Approximately 4.3% of the sample rests with the top ten.

This specimen comes from a study of blood T cell repertoires in COVID-19 (dated by TCRdb to about 2020). Turning to the overall study: Samples from collaborators originated in the United States, Italy and Spain and spanned both the acute and convalescent phases of COVID-19. HLA class I and class II types, where available, came from metadata supplied by the sample provider rather than from assay-based typing. The repertoires were made available in a free public database intended to serve as a resource for research on the immune response to SARS-CoV-2. Subjects who had been exposed to COVID-19, were actively infected with it, or had recovered from it provided the deeply sampled blood TCRbeta repertoires that made up the dataset. The prospective study material was composed of cDNA or gDNA derived from T cells, B-cell-depleted T cells, or PBMCs. Nearly every sample came with metadata listing a de-identified subject ID, COVID-19 status, age in years and sex. The samples were drawn from the first 160 participants of the ongoing ImmuneRACE study and from about 1,200 subjects provided by 6 global collaborators. Paper-wide results and their limitations: The amount of clinical and demographic metadata varied by source and participant and was provided uncurated.

Another Seattle source contributed samples from volunteer blood donors who had recovered from COVID-19. Whole blood was collected in K2EDTA tubes by collaborating institutions according to the institutions' own protocols. Collaborator samples were shipped for TCRbeta analysis as frozen whole blood, isolated PBMCs, or DNA extracted from either sample type. Trimming removed 3 bases from V and 0 bases from J; the gene matches leave 13 bases unexplained. From the germline V gene, CDR1 is SGDLS and CDR2 is YYNGEE. The CDR3 spans 20 residues, from the cysteine through the phenylalanine. Only the CDR3 DNA is retained, 60 bases long and in frame from the first base.

The sample comprised peripheral blood. Recombination joined TRBV9 with TRBJ2-1; TRBD2 aligns with 12 central bases. The clonotype originates from a man aged 60-69 years who had recovered from COVID-19. This receptor carries the CDR3 CASSGSALAGGPISYNEQFF. The sequence in DNA is TGTGCCAGCAGCGGTTCAGCACTAGCGGGGGGTCCCATCTCCTACAATGAGCAGTTCTTC.